This T cell receptor beta chain emerged from a study of T cells in localized non-small cell lung cancer. Study-wide findings and caveats: Density of T cells in blood, when higher, went with longer overall survival. Because only a single region of the tumor was sequenced, heterogeneity remains possible. Within adjacent lung there appeared a median approximately 62 of the top 100 tumor clones.

Of note for this clone: Its matching antigen is unknown.

Sequenced by immunoSEQ multiplex PCR; TCRdb stores in-frame clones only, minus some. Seen here are 2,000 or so clones, approximately 31% observed once, and the top ten hold less than 15%. The CDR3 runs to 15 residues. Trimming took 7 bases from V and 5 from J, leaving 19 bases between them. Germline-derived CDR1 and CDR2 are MNHGY and SAAAGT. The chain is built from TRBV6-8 and TRBJ2-3, with D perhaps given as TRBD1 or TRBD2 (5 bases each). This receptor was identified in a male donor at least 60 years old with stage I squamous cell lung carcinoma. Sample: normal lung tissue next to the tumor, taken before any cancer treatment. The CDR3 region has the DNA TGTGCCAGCACCATGTCCCCGGGACGAATAGATACGCAGTATTTT. It translates to CASTMSPGRIDTQYF.